Listed below are T cell receptor beta chains from one sample, sequenced in a study of cytomegalovirus exposure and HLA in healthy donors. The method was immunoSEQ multiplex PCR; TCRdb's version includes in-frame clones alone and lacks a portion of them. In the table there are fewer than 250,000 clones, roughly 80% of which are singletons. The specimen was PBMCs. These receptors originate from a man aged 25-45 years in good health and CMV-seronegative. CDR3s include the opening cysteine and the closing phenylalanine or tryptophan. Fields, in order: V gene, J gene, D gene, clone size, CDR3 DNA, CDR3 protein. A D gene is named only where the DNA matches it firmly. Only some rows state a clone size, as once, few, many or a class for expanded clones.

V gene: TRBV7-2; J gene: TRBJ2-7; D gene: TRBD2; clone size: -; CDR3 DNA: TGTGCCAGCAGCTTAGCCCTAGCGGGGTACGAGCAGTACTTC; CDR3 protein: CASSLALAGYEQYF
V gene: TRBV15; J gene: TRBJ1-6; D gene: TRBD1; clone size: -; CDR3 DNA: TGTGCCACCAGCAGAGATGGAGGGGGCCGGCCCCTCCACTTT; CDR3 protein: CATSRDGGGRPLHF
V gene: TRBV28; J gene: TRBJ1-1; D gene: TRBD1; clone size: -; CDR3 DNA: TGTGCCAGCAGTCCCCGGGACAGGGGTTGGCCCCCCTCGCCAGCTTTCTTT; CDR3 protein: CASSPRDRGWPPSPAFF
V gene: TRBV29-1; J gene: TRBJ2-2; D gene: -; clone size: -; CDR3 DNA: TGCAGCGCCCTACACGGGATAGGGGAGCTGTTTTTT; CDR3 protein: CSALHGIGELFF
V gene: TRBV15; J gene: TRBJ2-1; D gene: TRBD2; clone size: few; CDR3 DNA: TGTGCCACCAGCAGAGCACTAGCGGGGGAGGCCGGTTACAATGAGCAGTTCTTC; CDR3 protein: CATSRALAGEAGYNEQFF
V gene: TRBV4-1; J gene: TRBJ1-5; D gene: TRBD1; clone size: -; CDR3 DNA: TGCGCCAGCAGCCAAGAGTCGGGACAGACTAATCAGCCCCAGCATTTT; CDR3 protein: CASSQESGQTNQPQHF
V gene: TRBV11-2; J gene: TRBJ2-5; D gene: -; clone size: -; CDR3 DNA: TGTGCCAGCAGCTTCAGGGAGACCCAGTACTTC; CDR3 protein: CASSFRETQYF
V gene: TRBV28; J gene: TRBJ1-5; D gene: TRBD1; clone size: -; CDR3 DNA: TGTAAGTCCGGGACAGGGGTACAGCCCCAGCATTTT; CDR3 protein: CKSGTGVQPQHF
V gene: TRBV5-1; J gene: TRBJ2-3; D gene: TRBD1; clone size: -; CDR3 DNA: TGCGCCAGCAGCATATTGGGACAGGGTAGCACAGATACGCAGTATTTT; CDR3 protein: CASSILGQGSTDTQYF
V gene: TRBV7-2; J gene: TRBJ2-5; D gene: TRBD1; clone size: -; CDR3 DNA: TGTGCCAGCAGCTTATTTTGGACAGGACAAGAGACCCAGTACTTC; CDR3 protein: CASSLFWTGQETQYF
V gene: TRBV5-1; J gene: TRBJ2-5; D gene: -; clone size: -; CDR3 DNA: TGCGCCAGCAGCGCCTCCGGGGAGACCCAGTACTTC; CDR3 protein: CASSASGETQYF
V gene: TRBV2; J gene: TRBJ1-6; D gene: -; clone size: few; CDR3 DNA: TGTGCCAGCAGGACCGACAGGACTAATTCACCCCTCCACTTT; CDR3 protein: CASRTDRTNSPLHF
V gene: TRBV6-4; J gene: TRBJ1-3; D gene: -; clone size: -; CDR3 DNA: TGTGCCAGCAGTGGGTCCCCCAGTGCCTCTGGAAACACCATATATTTT; CDR3 protein: CASSGSPSASGNTIYF
V gene: TRBV27; J gene: TRBJ1-2; D gene: TRBD1; clone size: -; CDR3 DNA: TGTGCCAGCAGTTTTTTAACGCACGGACAGGGTACCTATGGCTACACCTTC; CDR3 protein: CASSFLTHGQGTYGYTF
V gene: TRBV4-1; J gene: TRBJ2-6; D gene: -; clone size: -; CDR3 DNA: TGCGCCAGCAGCCAAGAAGAGACAGTGTACTCTGGGGCCAGCGTCCTGACTTTC; CDR3 protein: CASSQEETVYSGASVLTF
V gene: TRBV23-1; J gene: TRBJ1-2; D gene: -; clone size: -; CDR3 DNA: TGCGCCAGCCCCCCCCGTCAGGGCAACTATGGCTACACCTTC; CDR3 protein: CASPPRQGNYGYTF
V gene: TRBV18; J gene: TRBJ1-5; D gene: TRBD1; clone size: once; CDR3 DNA: TGTGCCAGCTCATCGGACAGGGGGTTAAAGCCCCAGCATTTT; CDR3 protein: CASSSDRGLKPQHF
V gene: TRBV7-7; J gene: TRBJ2-3; D gene: TRBD1; clone size: -; CDR3 DNA: TGTGCTAGCAGCATGACAGGGGGCAATACGCAGTATTTT; CDR3 protein: CASSMTGGNTQYF
V gene: TRBV11-2; J gene: TRBJ2-3; D gene: -; clone size: -; CDR3 DNA: TGTGCCAGCAGTCTACTAGGGTTTGCAGATACGCAGTATTTT; CDR3 protein: CASSLLGFADTQYF
V gene: TRBV5-1; J gene: TRBJ1-2; D gene: -; clone size: -; CDR3 DNA: TGCGCCAGCAGCTTGGCCCCAGGGAACTATGGCTACACCTTC; CDR3 protein: CASSLAPGNYGYTF
V gene: TRBV5-4; J gene: TRBJ2-2; D gene: TRBD1; clone size: -; CDR3 DNA: TGTGCCAGCAGCTTAACAGGGGCCGGGGAGCTGTTTTTT; CDR3 protein: CASSLTGAGELFF
V gene: TRBV9; J gene: TRBJ1-2; D gene: -; clone size: few; CDR3 DNA: TGTGCCAGCAGCGTCTCAATCAGGGGAGTCTACACCTTC; CDR3 protein: CASSVSIRGVYTF
V gene: TRBV27; J gene: TRBJ2-3; D gene: -; clone size: -; CDR3 DNA: TGTGCCAGCAGTTTTTTGGGGCTTAGCACAGATACGCAGTATTTT; CDR3 protein: CASSFLGLSTDTQYF
V gene: TRBV5-1; J gene: TRBJ1-1; D gene: TRBD1; clone size: -; CDR3 DNA: TGCGCCAGCAGCTTGACCCCCCAGGGGGCCAACACTGAAGCTTTCTTT; CDR3 protein: CASSLTPQGANTEAFF
V gene: TRBV6-5; J gene: TRBJ2-7; D gene: TRBD1; clone size: -; CDR3 DNA: TGTGCCAGCAGTTACTTTGGGGACAGGGCCGAGCAGTACTTC; CDR3 protein: CASSYFGDRAEQYF
V gene: TRBV5-1; J gene: TRBJ2-2; D gene: -; clone size: -; CDR3 DNA: TGCGCCAGCAGCTTTAGGGTAGGGAGCCCCGGGGAGCTGTTTTTT; CDR3 protein: CASSFRVGSPGELFF
V gene: TRBV7-6; J gene: TRBJ2-7; D gene: TRBD2; clone size: -; CDR3 DNA: TGTGCCAGCAGCTCAGAGTTAGCGGGGGGGCCTCACGAGCAGTACTTC; CDR3 protein: CASSSELAGGPHEQYF
V gene: TRBV29-1; J gene: TRBJ1-4; D gene: TRBD1; clone size: -; CDR3 DNA: TGCAGCGTTGCCCGGGACAGTAGTGAAAAACTGTTTTTT; CDR3 protein: CSVARDSSEKLFF
V gene: TRBV5-1; J gene: TRBJ2-7; D gene: TRBD1; clone size: -; CDR3 DNA: TGCGCCAGCAGCCCCCTCGAGGGACAGGGATCCTACGAGCAGTACTTC; CDR3 protein: CASSPLEGQGSYEQYF
V gene: TRBV27; J gene: TRBJ2-7; D gene: -; clone size: -; CDR3 DNA: TGTGCCAGCAGTTCGGTCGTCTCCTACGAGCAGTACTTC; CDR3 protein: CASSSVVSYEQYF
V gene: TRBV25-1; J gene: TRBJ1-2; D gene: TRBD1; clone size: -; CDR3 DNA: TGTGCCAGCAGTAACGACAGGGGGCTGAGGGATGCCTACACCTTC; CDR3 protein: CASSNDRGLRDAYTF
V gene: TRBV28; J gene: TRBJ1-1; D gene: -; clone size: -; CDR3 DNA: TGTGCCAGCAGGGAACAGGGAGGGGGGGGGAACACTGAAGCTTTCTTT; CDR3 protein: CASREQGGGGNTEAFF
V gene: TRBV6-4; J gene: TRBJ2-3; D gene: TRBD2; clone size: few; CDR3 DNA: TGTGCCAGCAGTGTCTCGGCGGGGGGCACAGATACGCAGTATTTT; CDR3 protein: CASSVSAGGTDTQYF
V gene: TRBV7-8; J gene: TRBJ1-4; D gene: TRBD1; clone size: -; CDR3 DNA: TGTGCCAGCAGCTTAGGCACCTCCGGGACAGCTAATGAAAAACTGTTTTTT; CDR3 protein: CASSLGTSGTANEKLFF
V gene: TRBV7-3; J gene: TRBJ2-1; D gene: -; clone size: once; CDR3 DNA: TGTGCCAGCAGATTGACAGGTACTAACAATGAGCAGTTCTTC; CDR3 protein: CASRLTGTNNEQFF
V gene: TRBV5-1; J gene: TRBJ2-5; D gene: TRBD1; clone size: -; CDR3 DNA: TGCGCCAGCAGCTTGAACAGGGGGCAGGAGACCCAGTACTTC; CDR3 protein: CASSLNRGQETQYF
V gene: TRBV9; J gene: TRBJ1-1; D gene: -; clone size: once; CDR3 DNA: TGTGCCAGCAGCGGCGACAGTACCCTGAACACTGAAGCTTTCTTT; CDR3 protein: CASSGDSTLNTEAFF
V gene: TRBV28; J gene: TRBJ2-7; D gene: TRBD1; clone size: -; CDR3 DNA: TGTGCCAGCAGGGGGGACAGGCGCAGCTCCTACGAGCAGTACTTC; CDR3 protein: CASRGDRRSSYEQYF
V gene: TRBV6-6; J gene: TRBJ1-1; D gene: -; clone size: -; CDR3 DNA: TGTGCCAGCAGCGATATGGGAGTAACGAACACTGAAGCTTTCTTT; CDR3 protein: CASSDMGVTNTEAFF
V gene: TRBV5-4; J gene: TRBJ2-3; D gene: -; clone size: -; CDR3 DNA: TGTGCCAGCAGCTTGGAGTCACTAGATACGCAGTATTTT; CDR3 protein: CASSLESLDTQYF
V gene: TRBV7-2; J gene: TRBJ2-2; D gene: TRBD2; clone size: -; CDR3 DNA: TGTGCCAGCAGCCCAGGTGGGAGGGCCGCCGGGGAGCTGTTTTTT; CDR3 protein: CASSPGGRAAGELFF
V gene: TRBV4-3; J gene: TRBJ2-1; D gene: TRBD2; clone size: -; CDR3 DNA: TGCGCCAGCAGCCGGGATCCTATAGCGGGTCTCTACAATGAGCAGTTCTTC; CDR3 protein: CASSRDPIAGLYNEQFF
V gene: TRBV5-1; J gene: TRBJ2-5; D gene: TRBD1; clone size: -; CDR3 DNA: TGCGCCAGCAGCTTGGGGGGACAGGGCCCAGAGACCCAGTACTTC; CDR3 protein: CASSLGGQGPETQYF